The source of this TCR beta chain is a study of cytomegalovirus exposure and HLA in healthy donors. Researchers ran the PCR with 60 Vbeta and 13 Jbeta primers. The data were produced by immunoSEQ multiplex PCR, yet TCRdb's version contains in-frame clones alone and is incomplete. In the table there are 140,000 or so clones, 84% of which are singletons. The clonotype comes from a boy between 2 and 15 years old in good health and CMV-seronegative. Sequencing used PBMCs.

The CDR3 sequence is CASSPHWLRPGHKYEQYF. CDR3 DNA sequence: TGTGCCAGCAGCCCCCATTGGCTGAGACCGGGACACAAATACGAGCAGTACTTC. J is TRBJ2-7 and V is TRBV11-2, with TRBD1 as a possible D gene (6 bases). The V gene lost 5 bases and the J gene lost 4 bases, with 27 bases spanning the gap. The CDR3 sequence is 18 residues long. The germline V gene encodes CDR1 SGHAT and CDR2 FQNNGV.